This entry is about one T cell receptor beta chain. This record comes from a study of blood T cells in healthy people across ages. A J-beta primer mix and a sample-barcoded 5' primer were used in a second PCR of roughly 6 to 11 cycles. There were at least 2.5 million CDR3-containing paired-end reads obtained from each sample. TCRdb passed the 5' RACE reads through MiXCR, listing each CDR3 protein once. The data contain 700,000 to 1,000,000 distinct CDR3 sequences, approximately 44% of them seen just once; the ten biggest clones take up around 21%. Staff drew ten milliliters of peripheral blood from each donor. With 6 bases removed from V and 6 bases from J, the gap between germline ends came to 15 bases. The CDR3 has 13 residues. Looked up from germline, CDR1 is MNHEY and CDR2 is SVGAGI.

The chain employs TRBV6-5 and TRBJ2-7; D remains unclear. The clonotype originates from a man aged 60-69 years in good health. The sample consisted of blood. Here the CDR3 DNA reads TGTGCCAGCAGACCCACGGCGAGCCTCGAGCAGTACTTC. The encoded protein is CASRPTASLEQYF.